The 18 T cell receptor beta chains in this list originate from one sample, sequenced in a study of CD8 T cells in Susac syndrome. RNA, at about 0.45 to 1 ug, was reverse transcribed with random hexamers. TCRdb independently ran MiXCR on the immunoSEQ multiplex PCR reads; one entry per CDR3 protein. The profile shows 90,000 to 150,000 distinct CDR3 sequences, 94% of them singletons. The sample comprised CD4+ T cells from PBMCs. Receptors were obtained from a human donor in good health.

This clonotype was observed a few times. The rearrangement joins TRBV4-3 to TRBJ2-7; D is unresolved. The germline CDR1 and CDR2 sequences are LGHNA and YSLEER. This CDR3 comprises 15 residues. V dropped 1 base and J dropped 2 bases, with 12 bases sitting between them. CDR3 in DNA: TGCGCCAGCAGCCAAGTAGGCGGACCCGCCTACGAGCAGTACTTC. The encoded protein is CASSQVGGPAYEQYF.

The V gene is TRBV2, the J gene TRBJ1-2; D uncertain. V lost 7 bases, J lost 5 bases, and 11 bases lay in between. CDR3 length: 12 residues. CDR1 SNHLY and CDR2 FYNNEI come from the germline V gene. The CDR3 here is CASTVDGYGYTF. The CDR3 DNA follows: TGTGCCAGCACGGTGGATGGGTATGGCTACACCTTC.

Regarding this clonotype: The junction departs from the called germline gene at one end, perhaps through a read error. CDR3 coding DNA: TGTGCCAGCACTTACCAGACTGAAGCTTTCTTT. This translates into CASTYQTEAFF. The chain combines TRBV6-2 or TRBV6-3 with TRBJ1-1; no clear D. CDR1 is MNHEY, CDR2 SVGEGT, per germline. The CDR3 loop spans 11 amino acids.

CDR3 protein: CASSLWGETQYF. CDR3 in DNA: TGTGCCAGCAGTTTGTGGGGAGAGACCCAGTACTTC. The chain carries TRBV12-3 or TRBV12-4 and TRBJ2-5; D gene ambiguous. This CDR3 has 12 residues. Trimming left V 3 bases short and J 4 bases short, with 6 bases between.

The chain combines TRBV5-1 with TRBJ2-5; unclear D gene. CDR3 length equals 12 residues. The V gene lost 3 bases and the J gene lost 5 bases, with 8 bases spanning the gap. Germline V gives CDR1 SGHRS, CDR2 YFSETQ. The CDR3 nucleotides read TGCGCCAGCAGCTCCCCCCCCGAGACCCAGTACTTC. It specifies CASSSPPETQYF.

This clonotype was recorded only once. CDR3 protein: CASSSVGPGNGETQYF. In DNA form, the CDR3 reads TGTGCCAGCAGCTCCGTCGGGCCAGGGAATGGAGAGACCCAGTACTTC. The V and J genes are TRBV7-2 and TRBJ2-5, with D perhaps matching TRBD1 (5 bases). The germline V gene encodes CDR1 SGHTA and CDR2 FQGNSA. Trimming cost V 4 bases and J 4 bases, with 19 bases left between them. CDR3 length: 16 residues. Looking up the rest from reference TRBV7-2 and TRBJ2-5 gives the full variable domain: GAGVSQSPSNKVTEKGKDVELRCDPISGHTALYWYRQSLGQGLEFLIYFQGNSAPDKSGLPSDRFSAERTGGSVSTLTIQRTQQEDSAVYLCASSSVGPGNGETQYFGPGTRLLVL.

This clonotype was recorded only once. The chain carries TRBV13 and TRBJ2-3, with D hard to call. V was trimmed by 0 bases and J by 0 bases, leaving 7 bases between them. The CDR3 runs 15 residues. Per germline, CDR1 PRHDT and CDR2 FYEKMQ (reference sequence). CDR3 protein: CASSLGPASTDTQYF. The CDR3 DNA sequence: TGTGCCAGCAGCTTAGGTCCGGCTAGCACAGATACGCAGTATTTT.

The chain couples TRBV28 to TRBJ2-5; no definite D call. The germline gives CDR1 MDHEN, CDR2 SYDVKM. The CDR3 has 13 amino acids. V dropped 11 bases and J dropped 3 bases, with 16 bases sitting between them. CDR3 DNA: TGTGCCGTTAACCTCCGGGCCGAAGAGACCCAGTACTTC. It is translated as CAVNLRAEETQYF.

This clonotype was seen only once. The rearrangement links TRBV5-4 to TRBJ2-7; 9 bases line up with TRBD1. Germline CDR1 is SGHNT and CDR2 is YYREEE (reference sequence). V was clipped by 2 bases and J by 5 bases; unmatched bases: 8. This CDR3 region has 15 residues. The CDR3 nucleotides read TGTGCCAGCAGCTTCAGGGACAGGGCCGTCCACGAGCAGTACTTC. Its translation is CASSFRDRAVHEQYF.

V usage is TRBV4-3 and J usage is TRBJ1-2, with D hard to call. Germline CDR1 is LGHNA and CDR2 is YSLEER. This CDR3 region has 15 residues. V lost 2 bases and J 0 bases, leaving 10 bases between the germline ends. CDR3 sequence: CASSQKHPSNYGYTF. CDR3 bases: TGCGCCAGCAGCCAAAAACATCCCTCTAACTATGGCTACACCTTC.

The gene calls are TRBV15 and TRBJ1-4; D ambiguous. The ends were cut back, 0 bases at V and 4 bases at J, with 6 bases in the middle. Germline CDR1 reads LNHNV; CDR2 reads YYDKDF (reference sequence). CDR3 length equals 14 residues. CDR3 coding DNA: TGTGCCACCAGCAGAGAATCTGATAATGAAAAACTGTTTTTT. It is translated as CATSRESDNEKLFF.

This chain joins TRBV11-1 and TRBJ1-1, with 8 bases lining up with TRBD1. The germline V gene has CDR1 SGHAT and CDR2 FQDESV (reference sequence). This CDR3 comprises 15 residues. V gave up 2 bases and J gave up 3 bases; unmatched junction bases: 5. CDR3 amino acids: CASSLQGAPYTEAFF. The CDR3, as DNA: TGTGCCAGCAGCTTACAGGGGGCCCCGTACACTGAAGCTTTCTTT.

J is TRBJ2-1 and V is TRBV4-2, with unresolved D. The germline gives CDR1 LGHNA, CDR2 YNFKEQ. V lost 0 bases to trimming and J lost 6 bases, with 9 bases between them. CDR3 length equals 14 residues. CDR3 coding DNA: TGTGCCAGCAGCCAAGAAAGCCAGCCCAATGAGCAGTTCTTC. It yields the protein CASSQESQPNEQFF.

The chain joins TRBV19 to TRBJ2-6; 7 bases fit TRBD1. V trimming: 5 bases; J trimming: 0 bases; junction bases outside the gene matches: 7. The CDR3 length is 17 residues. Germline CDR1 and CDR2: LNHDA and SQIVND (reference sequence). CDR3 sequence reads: CASSPQGLFSGANVLTF. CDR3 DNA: TGTGCCAGTAGTCCACAGGGGCTGTTCTCTGGGGCCAACGTCCTGACTTTC. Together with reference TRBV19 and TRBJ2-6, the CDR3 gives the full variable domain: DGGITQSPKYLFRKEGQNVTLSCEQNLNHDAMYWYRQDPGQGLRLIYYSQIVNDFQKGDIAEGYSVSREKKESFPLTVTSAQKNPTAFYLCASSPQGLFSGANVLTFGAGSRLTVL.

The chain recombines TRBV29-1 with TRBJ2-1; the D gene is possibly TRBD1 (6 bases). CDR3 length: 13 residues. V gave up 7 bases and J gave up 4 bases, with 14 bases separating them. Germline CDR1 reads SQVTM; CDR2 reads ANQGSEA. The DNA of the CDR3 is TGCAGCGGATTCATACAGGGATACAATGAGCAGTTCTTC. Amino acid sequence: CSGFIQGYNEQFF.

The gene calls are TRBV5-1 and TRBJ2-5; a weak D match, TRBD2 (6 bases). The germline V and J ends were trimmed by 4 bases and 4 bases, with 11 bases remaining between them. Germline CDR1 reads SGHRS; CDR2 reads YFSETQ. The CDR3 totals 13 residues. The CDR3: CASSGGSTETQYF. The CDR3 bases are TGCGCCAGCAGCGGGGGGAGTACAGAGACCCAGTACTTC.

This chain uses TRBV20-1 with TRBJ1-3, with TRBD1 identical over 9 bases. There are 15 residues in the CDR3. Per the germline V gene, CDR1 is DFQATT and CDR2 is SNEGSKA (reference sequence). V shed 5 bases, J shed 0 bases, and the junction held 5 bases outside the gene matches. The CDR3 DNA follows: TGCAGTGCTGGGGGACAGGGAGACTCTGGAAACACCATATATTTT. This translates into CSAGGQGDSGNTIYF.

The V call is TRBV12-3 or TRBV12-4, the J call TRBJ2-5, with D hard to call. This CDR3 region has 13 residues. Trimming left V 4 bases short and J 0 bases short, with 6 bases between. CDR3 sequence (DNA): TGTGCCAGCAGTTACTCGTACCAAGAGACCCAGTACTTC. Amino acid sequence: CASSYSYQETQYF.